Listed below are T cell receptor beta chains from one sample, sequenced in a study of Ad26.COV2.S vaccination and SARS-CoV-2 variants. TCRdb's table, derived via immunoSEQ multiplex PCR, lists solely in-frame clones and lacks some. The sample records a few hundred thousand clones, around 87% being singletons. The specimen was peripheral blood, collected in a trial of Ad26.COV2.S vaccine versus placebo. These receptors all stem from a person aged 18-65 years who received the Ad26.COV2.S COVID-19 vaccine or a placebo. Each CDR3 is given with its conserved first and last residue. Size is omitted from some rows. Given values are once, few, many or a class for expanded clones.

V,J,size,CDR3
TRBV18,TRBJ1-4,NA,CASSPSQVTNEKLFF
TRBV18,TRBJ1-4,NA,CASSPPLGGDNSEKLFF
TRBV7-2,TRBJ2-7,NA,CASSLVTGGRLEQYF
TRBV14,TRBJ1-1,NA,CASSQDSMNTEAFF
TRBV5-1,TRBJ2-2,NA,CASSLIAGQTGELFF
TRBV5-6,TRBJ2-1,NA,CASSLVGTSSYNEQFF
TRBV30,TRBJ2-1,NA,CAWSPGAYNEQFF
TRBV2,TRBJ2-2,NA,CASSEAETVPRLTGELFF
TRBV28,TRBJ1-6,NA,CASSRASGALSPLHF
TRBV11-2,TRBJ2-3,NA,CASSLAGRATDTQYF
TRBV25-1,TRBJ1-6,once,CASSAPYNSPLHF
TRBV9,TRBJ1-5,NA,CASSTTPEGGGSGNQPQHF
TRBV30,TRBJ1-1,NA,CAWSVSGGTEAFF
TRBV12-5,TRBJ1-1,NA,CASGPRGGYEAFF
TRBV7-2,TRBJ2-3,NA,CAAGGSTDTQYF
TRBV19,TRBJ1-1,NA,CASSIAGLREAFF
TRBV5-4,TRBJ2-5,NA,CASSLGTQRETQYF
TRBV19,TRBJ2-7,once,CASSINDRPYEQYF
TRBV6-5,TRBJ2-3,NA,CASRSLGTDTQYF
TRBV7-9,TRBJ2-7,NA,CASSRVILDFTPYEQYF
TRBV7-8,TRBJ1-1,NA,CASRRLGGTYTEAFF
TRBV12-5,TRBJ1-1,NA,CASAKGQGNTEAFF